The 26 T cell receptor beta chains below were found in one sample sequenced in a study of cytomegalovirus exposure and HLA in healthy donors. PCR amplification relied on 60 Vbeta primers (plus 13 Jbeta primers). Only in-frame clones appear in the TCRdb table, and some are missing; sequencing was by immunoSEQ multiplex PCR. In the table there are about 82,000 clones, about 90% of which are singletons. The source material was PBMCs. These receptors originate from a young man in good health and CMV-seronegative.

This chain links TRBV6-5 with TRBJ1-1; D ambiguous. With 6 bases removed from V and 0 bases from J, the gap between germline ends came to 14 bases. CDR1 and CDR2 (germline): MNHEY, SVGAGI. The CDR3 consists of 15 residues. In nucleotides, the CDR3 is TGTGCCAGCAGCAGCGGGAGAGGGATGAACACTGAAGCTTTCTTT. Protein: CASSSGRGMNTEAFF.

The CDR3 protein is CASSFGQAYGYTF. In DNA form, the CDR3 reads TGTGCCAGCAGTTTTGGACAGGCGTATGGCTACACCTTC. The rearrangement links TRBV28 to TRBJ1-2; 7 bases are a match to TRBD1. CDR1 and CDR2 (germline): MDHEN, SYDVKM. This CDR3 is 13 amino acids long. J gave up 5 bases and V 3 bases, and 3 bases lay outside the gene matches.

The DNA for the CDR3 is TGTGCCAGCAGCCCTCGACAGGGCAACGCTGGGGCCAACGTCCTGACTTTC. Translation gives CASSPRQGNAGANVLTF. This sequence joins TRBV7-2 and TRBJ2-6, with TRBD1 matching 7 bases. The V segment lost 5 bases and the J segment 2 bases; nucleotides outside the gene matches: 9. This CDR3 has 17 residues. CDR1 and CDR2 from the germline V gene are SGHTA and FQGNSA. The whole variable domain, filled in from reference TRBV7-2 and TRBJ2-6, reads GAGVSQSPSNKVTEKGKDVELRCDPISGHTALYWYRQSLGQGLEFLIYFQGNSAPDKSGLPSDRFSAERTGGSVSTLTIQRTQQEDSAVYLCASSPRQGNAGANVLTFGAGSRLTVL.

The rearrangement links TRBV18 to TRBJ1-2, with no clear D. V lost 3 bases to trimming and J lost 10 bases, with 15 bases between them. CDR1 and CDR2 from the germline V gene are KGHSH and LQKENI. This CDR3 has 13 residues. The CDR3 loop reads CASSPAQTLDYTF. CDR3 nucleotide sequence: TGTGCCAGCTCACCGGCCCAGACTCTTGACTACACCTTC.

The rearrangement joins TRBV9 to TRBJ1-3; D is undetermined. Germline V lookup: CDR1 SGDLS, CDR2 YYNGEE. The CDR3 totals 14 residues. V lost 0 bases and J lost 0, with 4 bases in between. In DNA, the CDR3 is TGTGCCAGCAGCGTAGGTAGCTCTGGAAACACCATATATTTT. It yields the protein CASSVGSSGNTIYF.

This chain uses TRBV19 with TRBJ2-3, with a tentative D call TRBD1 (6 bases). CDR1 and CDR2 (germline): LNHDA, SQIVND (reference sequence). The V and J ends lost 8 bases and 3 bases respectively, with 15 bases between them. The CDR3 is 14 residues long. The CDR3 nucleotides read TGTGCCAGTTGGGACGGAAGGGGGACAGATACGCAGTATTTT. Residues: CASWDGRGTDTQYF.

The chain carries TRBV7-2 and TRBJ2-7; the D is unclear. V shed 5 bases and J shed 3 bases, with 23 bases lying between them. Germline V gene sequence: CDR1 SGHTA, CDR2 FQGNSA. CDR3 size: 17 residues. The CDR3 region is CASSPYLPVRLGYEQYF. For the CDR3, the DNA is TGTGCCAGCAGCCCATACCTCCCAGTGAGACTGGGCTACGAGCAGTACTTC.

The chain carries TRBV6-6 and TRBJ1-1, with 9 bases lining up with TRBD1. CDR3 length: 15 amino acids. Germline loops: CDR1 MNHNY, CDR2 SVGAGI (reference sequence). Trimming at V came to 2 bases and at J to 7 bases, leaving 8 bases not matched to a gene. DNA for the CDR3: TGTGCCAGCAGTTACGGAACAGGGGGCAGGGGTGAAGCTTTCTTT. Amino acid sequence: CASSYGTGGRGEAFF.

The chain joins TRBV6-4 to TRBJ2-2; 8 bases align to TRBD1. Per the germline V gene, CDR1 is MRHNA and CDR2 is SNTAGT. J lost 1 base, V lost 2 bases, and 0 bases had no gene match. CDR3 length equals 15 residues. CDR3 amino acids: CASSDGTGNTGELFF. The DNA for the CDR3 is TGTGCCAGCAGTGACGGGACAGGGAACACCGGGGAGCTGTTTTTT.

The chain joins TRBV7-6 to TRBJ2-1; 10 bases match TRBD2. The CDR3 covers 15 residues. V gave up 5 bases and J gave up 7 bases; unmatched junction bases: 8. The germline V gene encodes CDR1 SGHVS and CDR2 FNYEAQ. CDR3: CASSPGTSVGNEQFF. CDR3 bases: TGTGCCAGCAGCCCCGGGACTAGCGTGGGTAATGAGCAGTTCTTC.

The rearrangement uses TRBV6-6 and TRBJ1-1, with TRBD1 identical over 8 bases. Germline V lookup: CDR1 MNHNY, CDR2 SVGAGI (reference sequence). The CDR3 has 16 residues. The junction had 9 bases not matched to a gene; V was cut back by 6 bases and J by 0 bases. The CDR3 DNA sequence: TGTGCCAGCAGCCCGTGGAGGGACAGGATGAACACTGAAGCTTTCTTT. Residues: CASSPWRDRMNTEAFF.

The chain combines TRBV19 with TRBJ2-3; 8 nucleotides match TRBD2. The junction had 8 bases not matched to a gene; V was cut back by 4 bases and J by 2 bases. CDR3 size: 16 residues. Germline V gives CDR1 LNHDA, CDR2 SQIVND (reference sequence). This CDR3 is CASSKGTSRFTDTQYF. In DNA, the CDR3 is TGTGCCAGTAGTAAAGGGACTAGTCGATTCACAGATACGCAGTATTTT.

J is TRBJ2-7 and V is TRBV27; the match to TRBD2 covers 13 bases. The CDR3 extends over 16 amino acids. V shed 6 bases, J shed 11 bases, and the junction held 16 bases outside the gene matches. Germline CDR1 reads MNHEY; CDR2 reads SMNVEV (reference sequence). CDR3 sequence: CASSPGLAGPYGEKYF. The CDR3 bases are TGTGCCAGCAGCCCGGGACTAGCGGGACCCTATGGAGAGAAGTACTTC.

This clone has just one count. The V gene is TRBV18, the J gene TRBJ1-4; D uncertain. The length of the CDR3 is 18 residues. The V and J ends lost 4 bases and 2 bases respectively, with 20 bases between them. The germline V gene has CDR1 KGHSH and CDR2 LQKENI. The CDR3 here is CASSLRLNLRETNEKLFF. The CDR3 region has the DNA TGTGCCAGCTCACTTAGACTCAACCTAAGGGAGACTAATGAAAAACTGTTTTTT.

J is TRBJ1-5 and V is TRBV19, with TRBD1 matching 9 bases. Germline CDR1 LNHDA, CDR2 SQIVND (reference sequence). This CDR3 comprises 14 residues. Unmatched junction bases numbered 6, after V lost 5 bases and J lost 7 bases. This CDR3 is CASSVQGAGQPQHF. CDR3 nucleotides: TGTGCCAGTAGTGTACAGGGGGCTGGACAGCCCCAGCATTTT.

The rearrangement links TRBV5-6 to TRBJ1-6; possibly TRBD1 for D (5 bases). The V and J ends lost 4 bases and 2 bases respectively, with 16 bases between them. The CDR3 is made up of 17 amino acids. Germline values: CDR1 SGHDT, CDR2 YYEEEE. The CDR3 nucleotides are TGTGCCAGCAGCCTGACGGGACGGACTACCTATAATTCACCCCTCCACTTT. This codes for CASSLTGRTTYNSPLHF.

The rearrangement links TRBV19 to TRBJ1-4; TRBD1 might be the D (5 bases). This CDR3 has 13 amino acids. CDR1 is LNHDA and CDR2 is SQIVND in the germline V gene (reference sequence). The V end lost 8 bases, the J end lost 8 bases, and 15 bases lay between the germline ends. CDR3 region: CASGHVAGEKLFF. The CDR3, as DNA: TGTGCCAGTGGACACGTTGCTGGGGAAAAACTGTTTTTT.

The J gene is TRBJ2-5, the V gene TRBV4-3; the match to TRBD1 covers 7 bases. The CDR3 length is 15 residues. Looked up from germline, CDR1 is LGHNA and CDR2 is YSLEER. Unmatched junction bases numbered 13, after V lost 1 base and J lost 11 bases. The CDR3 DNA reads TGCGCCAGCAGCCAAGCTGGCCAGGGGGTTGAGGAGCAGTACTTC. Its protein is CASSQAGQGVEEQYF.

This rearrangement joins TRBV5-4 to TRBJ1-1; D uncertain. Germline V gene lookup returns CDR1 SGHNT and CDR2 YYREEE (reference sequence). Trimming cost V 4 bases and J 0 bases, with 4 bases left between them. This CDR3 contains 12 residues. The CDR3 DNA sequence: TGTGCCAGCAGCCTATTGAACACTGAAGCTTTCTTT. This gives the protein CASSLLNTEAFF. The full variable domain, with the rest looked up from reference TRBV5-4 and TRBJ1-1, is ETGVTQSPTHLIKTRGQQVTLRCSSQSGHNTVSWYQQALGQGPQFIFQYYREEENGRGNFPPRFSGLQFPNYSSELNVNALELDDSALYLCASSLLNTEAFFGQGTRLTVV.

The CDR3 spells CAWRRLDTQYF. Written as DNA, the CDR3 is TGTGCCTGGAGGAGGCTGGATACGCAGTATTTT. The chain employs TRBV30 and TRBJ2-3; no definite D call. Germline V lookup: CDR1 GTSNPN, CDR2 SVGIG (reference sequence). This CDR3 region has 11 residues. Trimming pared 3 bases from V and 6 bases from J, leaving 7 bases between.

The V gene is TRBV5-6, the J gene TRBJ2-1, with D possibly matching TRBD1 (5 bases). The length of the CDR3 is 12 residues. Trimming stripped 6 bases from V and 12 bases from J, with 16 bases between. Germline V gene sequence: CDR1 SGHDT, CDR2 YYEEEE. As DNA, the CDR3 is TGTGCCAGCACCAAACAGGCGCGCCGGCAGTTCTTC. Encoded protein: CASTKQARRQFF.

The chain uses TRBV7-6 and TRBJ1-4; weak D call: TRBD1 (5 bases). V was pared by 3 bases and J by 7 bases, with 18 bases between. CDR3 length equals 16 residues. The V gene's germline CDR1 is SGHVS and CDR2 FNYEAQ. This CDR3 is CASSFGREGTPEKLFF. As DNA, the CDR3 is TGTGCCAGCAGCTTTGGCAGGGAAGGTACCCCTGAAAAACTGTTTTTT. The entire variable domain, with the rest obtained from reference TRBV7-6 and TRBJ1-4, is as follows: GAGVSQSPRYKVTKRGQDVALRCDPISGHVSLYWYRQALGQGPEFLTYFNYEAQQDKSGLPNDRFSAERPEGSISTLTIQRTEQRDSAMYRCASSFGREGTPEKLFFGSGTQLSVL.

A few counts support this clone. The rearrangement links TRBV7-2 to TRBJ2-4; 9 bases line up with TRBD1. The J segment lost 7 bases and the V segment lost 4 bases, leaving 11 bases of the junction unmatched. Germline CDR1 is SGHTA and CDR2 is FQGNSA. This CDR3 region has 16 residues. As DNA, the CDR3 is TGTGCCAGCAGCTCTAAAACCGGGACAGGGTCGAACATTCAGTACTTC. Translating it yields CASSSKTGTGSNIQYF.

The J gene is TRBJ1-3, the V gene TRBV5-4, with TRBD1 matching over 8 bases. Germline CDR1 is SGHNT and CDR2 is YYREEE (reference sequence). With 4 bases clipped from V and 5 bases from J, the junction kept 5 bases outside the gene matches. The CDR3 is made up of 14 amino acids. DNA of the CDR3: TGTGCCAGCAGCCGAGGACAGGGAAGAAACACCATATATTTT. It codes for CASSRGQGRNTIYF.

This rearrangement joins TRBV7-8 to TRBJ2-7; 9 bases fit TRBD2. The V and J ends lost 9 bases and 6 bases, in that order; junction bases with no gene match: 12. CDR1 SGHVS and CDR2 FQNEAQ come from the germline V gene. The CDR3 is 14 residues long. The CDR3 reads CASLGGGRAVEQYF. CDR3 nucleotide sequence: TGTGCCAGTCTGGGAGGCGGGAGGGCGGTCGAGCAGTACTTC.

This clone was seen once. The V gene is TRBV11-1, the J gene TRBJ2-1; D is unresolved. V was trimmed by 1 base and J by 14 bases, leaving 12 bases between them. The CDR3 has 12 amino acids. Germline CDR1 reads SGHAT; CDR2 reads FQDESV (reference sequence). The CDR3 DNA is TGTGCCAGCAGCTTAGAAGTTACTCATAAGTTCTTC. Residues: CASSLEVTHKFF.